This TCR beta chain was identified in a study of cytomegalovirus exposure and HLA in healthy donors. The PCR ran on 60 Vbeta and 13 Jbeta primers. The repertoire was sequenced with immunoSEQ multiplex PCR; TCRdb's copy has only in-frame clones and lacks some. The data contain about 150,000 clones, around two thirds of them singletons. Study observations and caveats: Altogether, about 160 TCR beta chains were recorded as cytomegalovirus-associated. Previous analysis showed most TCR beta V segments were productive about 87% or about 30% of the time. Several of the most significant clusters appeared, in a later analysis, to be linked to common viral pathogens.

This clone is a singleton in its sample. Its antigen remains unidentified. This CDR3 spans 15 amino acids. Unmatched junction bases numbered 4, after V lost 3 bases and J lost 7 bases. CDR1 and CDR2 from the germline V gene are SEHNR and FQNEAQ (reference sequence). The clonotype comes from a man younger than 45 in good health and CMV-seropositive. The specimen sequenced was PBMCs. The V gene is TRBV7-9, the J gene TRBJ1-4, with 11 bases matching TRBD1. CDR3 amino acids: CASSFPGQGGEKLFF. The CDR3 DNA reads TGTGCCAGCAGCTTCCCGGGACAGGGGGGTGAAAAACTGTTTTTT.